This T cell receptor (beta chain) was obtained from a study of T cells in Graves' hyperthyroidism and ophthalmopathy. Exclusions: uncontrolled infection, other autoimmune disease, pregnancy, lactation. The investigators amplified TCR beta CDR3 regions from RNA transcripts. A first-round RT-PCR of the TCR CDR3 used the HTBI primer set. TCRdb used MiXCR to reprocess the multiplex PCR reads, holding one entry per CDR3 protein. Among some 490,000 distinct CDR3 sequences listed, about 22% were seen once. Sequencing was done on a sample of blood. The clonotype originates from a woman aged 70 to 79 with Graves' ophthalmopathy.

The CDR3: CSATGRIENQFF. The CDR3 DNA sequence: TGCAGTGCAACGGGACGGATCGAAAATCAGTTCTTC. V usage is TRBV20-1 and J usage is TRBJ2-1; D might be TRBD1 or TRBD2, each matching 5 bases. Trimming shortened V by 6 bases and J by 13 bases, and 19 bases separated the two germline ends. CDR1 is DFQATT and CDR2 is SNEGSKA in the germline V gene (reference sequence). The CDR3 spans 12 residues.